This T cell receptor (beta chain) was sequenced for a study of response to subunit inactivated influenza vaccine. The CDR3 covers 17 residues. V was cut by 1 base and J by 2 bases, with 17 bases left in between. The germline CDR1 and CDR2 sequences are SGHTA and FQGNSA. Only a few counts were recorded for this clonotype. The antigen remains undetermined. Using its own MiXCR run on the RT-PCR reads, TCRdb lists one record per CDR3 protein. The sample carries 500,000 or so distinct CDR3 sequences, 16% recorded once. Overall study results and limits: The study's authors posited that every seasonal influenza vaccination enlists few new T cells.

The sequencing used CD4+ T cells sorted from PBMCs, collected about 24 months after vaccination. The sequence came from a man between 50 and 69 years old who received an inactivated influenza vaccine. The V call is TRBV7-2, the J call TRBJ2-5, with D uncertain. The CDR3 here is CASSLGLYRPEQETQYF. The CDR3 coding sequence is TGTGCCAGCAGCTTAGGACTCTACAGACCTGAACAAGAGACCCAGTACTTC. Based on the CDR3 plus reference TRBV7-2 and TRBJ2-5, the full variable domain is GAGVSQSPSNKVTEKGKDVELRCDPISGHTALYWYRQSLGQGLEFLIYFQGNSAPDKSGLPSDRFSAERTGGSVSTLTIQRTQQEDSAVYLCASSLGLYRPEQETQYFGPGTRLLVL.